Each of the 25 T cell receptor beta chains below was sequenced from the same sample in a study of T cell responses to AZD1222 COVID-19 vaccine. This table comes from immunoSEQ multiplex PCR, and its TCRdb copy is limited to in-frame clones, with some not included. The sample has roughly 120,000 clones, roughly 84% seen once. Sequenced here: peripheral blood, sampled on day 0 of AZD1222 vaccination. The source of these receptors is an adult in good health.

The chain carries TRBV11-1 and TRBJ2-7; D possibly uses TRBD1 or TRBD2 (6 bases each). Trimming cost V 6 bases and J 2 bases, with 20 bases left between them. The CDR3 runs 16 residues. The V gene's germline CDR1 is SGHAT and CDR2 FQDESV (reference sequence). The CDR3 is CASSQDRGHMTYEQYF. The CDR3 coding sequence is TGTGCCAGCAGTCAAGATCGGGGGCATATGACCTACGAGCAGTACTTC.

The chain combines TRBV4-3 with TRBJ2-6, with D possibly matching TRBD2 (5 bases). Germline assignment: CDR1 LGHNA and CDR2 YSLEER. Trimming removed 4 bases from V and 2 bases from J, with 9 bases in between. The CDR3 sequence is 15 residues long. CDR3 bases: TGCGCCAGCAGCCGAGAGGGCACTGGGGCCAACGTCCTGACTTTC. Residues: CASSREGTGANVLTF.

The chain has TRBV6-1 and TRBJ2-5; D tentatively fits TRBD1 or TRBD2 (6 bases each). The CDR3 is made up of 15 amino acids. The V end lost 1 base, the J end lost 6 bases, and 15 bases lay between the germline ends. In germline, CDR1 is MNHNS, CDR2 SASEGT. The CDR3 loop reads CASSEDGGLWKTQYF. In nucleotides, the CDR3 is TGTGCCAGCAGTGAAGATGGGGGGCTCTGGAAGACCCAGTACTTC.

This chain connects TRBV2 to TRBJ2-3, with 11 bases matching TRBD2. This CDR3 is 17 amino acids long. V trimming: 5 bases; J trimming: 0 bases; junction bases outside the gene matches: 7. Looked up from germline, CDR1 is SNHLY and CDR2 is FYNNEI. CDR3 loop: CASSTLAGGPSTDTQYF. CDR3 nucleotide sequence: TGTGCCAGCAGTACCCTAGCGGGGGGACCTAGCACAGATACGCAGTATTTT.

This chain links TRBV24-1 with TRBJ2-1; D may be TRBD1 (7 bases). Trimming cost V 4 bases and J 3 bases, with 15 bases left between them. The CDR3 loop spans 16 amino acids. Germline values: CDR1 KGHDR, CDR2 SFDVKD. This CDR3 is CATSDQGGDSYNEQFF. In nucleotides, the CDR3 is TGTGCCACCAGTGACCAAGGAGGGGACAGCTACAATGAGCAGTTCTTC.

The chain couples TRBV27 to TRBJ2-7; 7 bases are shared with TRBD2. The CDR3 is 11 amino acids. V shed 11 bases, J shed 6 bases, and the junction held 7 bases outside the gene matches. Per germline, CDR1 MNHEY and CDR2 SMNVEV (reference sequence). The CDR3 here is CASRGVREQYV. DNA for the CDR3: TGTGCCTCCCGGGGGGTACGCGAGCAGTACGTC.

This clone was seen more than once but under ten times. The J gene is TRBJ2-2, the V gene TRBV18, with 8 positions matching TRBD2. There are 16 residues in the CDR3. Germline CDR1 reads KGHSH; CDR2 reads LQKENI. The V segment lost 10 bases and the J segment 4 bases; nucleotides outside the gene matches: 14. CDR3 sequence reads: CATLRGGGRATGELFF. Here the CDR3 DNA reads TGTGCCACCCTAAGAGGCGGGGGGCGCGCCACCGGGGAGCTGTTTTTT.

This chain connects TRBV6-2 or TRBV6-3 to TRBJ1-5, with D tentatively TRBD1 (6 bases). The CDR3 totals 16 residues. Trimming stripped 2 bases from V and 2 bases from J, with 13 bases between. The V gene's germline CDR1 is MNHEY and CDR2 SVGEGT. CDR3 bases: TGTGCCAGCAGTTACGTTCGGGGGGCAGGCAATCAGCCCCAGCATTTT. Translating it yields CASSYVRGAGNQPQHF.

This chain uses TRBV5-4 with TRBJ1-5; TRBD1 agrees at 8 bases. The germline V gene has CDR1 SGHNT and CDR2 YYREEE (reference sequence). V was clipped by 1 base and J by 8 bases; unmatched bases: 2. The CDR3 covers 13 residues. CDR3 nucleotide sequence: TGTGCCAGCAGCTTGCAGGGGGCGAAGCCCCAGCATTTT. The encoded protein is CASSLQGAKPQHF. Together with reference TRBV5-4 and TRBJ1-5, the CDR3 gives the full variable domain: ETGVTQSPTHLIKTRGQQVTLRCSSQSGHNTVSWYQQALGQGPQFIFQYYREEENGRGNFPPRFSGLQFPNYSSELNVNALELDDSALYLCASSLQGAKPQHFGDGTRLSIL.

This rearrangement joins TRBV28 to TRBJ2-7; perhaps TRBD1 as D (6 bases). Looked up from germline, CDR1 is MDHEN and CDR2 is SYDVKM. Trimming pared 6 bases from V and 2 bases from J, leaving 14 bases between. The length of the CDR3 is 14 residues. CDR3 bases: TGTGCCAGCAGCCCAGGGGACCCCGCCTACGAGCAGTACTTC. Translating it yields CASSPGDPAYEQYF.

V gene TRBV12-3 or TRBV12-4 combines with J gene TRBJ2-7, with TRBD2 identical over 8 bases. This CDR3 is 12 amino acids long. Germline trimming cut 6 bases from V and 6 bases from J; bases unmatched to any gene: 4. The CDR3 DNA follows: TGTGCCAGCAGCCCGGGGGGGGCCGAGCAGTACTTC. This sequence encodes CASSPGGAEQYF.

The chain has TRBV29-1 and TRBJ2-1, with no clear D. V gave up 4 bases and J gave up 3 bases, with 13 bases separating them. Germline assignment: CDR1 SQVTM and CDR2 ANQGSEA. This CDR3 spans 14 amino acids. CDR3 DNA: TGCAGCGTTGTTGAACCCCCCGGCTACAATGAGCAGTTCTTC. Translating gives CSVVEPPGYNEQFF.

DNA of the CDR3: TGTGCCAGCAGCACCTGGGGGGACTATGGCTACACCTTC. It codes for CASSTWGDYGYTF. The chain has TRBV11-2 and TRBJ1-2; TRBD1 might be the D (5 bases). The CDR3 sequence is 13 residues long. Germline values: CDR1 SGHAT, CDR2 FQNNGV. V lost 5 bases, J lost 3 bases, and 10 bases lay in between.

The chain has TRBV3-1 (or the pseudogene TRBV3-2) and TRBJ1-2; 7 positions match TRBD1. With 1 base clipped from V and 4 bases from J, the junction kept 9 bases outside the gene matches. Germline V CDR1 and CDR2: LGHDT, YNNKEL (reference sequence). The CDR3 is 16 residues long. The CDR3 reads CASSQVVATGPYGYTF. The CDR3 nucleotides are TGTGCCAGCAGCCAAGTAGTTGCGACAGGGCCCTATGGCTACACCTTC.

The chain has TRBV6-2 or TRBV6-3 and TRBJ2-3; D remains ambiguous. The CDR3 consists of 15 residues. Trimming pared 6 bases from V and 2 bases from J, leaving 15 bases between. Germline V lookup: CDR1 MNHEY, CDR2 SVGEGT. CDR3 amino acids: CASSTGPYPTDTQYF. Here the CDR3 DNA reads TGTGCCAGCAGCACCGGGCCCTACCCCACAGATACGCAGTATTTT.

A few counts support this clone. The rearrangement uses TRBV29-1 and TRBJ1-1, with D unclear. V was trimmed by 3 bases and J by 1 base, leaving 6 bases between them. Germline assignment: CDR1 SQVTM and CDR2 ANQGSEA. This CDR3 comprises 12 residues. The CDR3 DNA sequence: TGCAGCGTTGACCTGGCGAACACTGAAGCTTTCTTT. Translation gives CSVDLANTEAFF. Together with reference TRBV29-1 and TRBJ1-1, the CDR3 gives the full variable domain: SAVISQKPSRDICQRGTSLTIQCQVDSQVTMMFWYRQQPGQSLTLIATANQGSEATYESGFVIDKFPISRPNLTFSTLTVSNMSPEDSSIYLCSVDLANTEAFFGQGTRLTVV.

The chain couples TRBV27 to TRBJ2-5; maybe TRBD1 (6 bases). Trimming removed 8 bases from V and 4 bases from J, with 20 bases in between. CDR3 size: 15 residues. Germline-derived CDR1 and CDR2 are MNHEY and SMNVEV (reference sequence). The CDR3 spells CASGPTGFIGETQYF. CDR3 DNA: TGTGCCAGCGGTCCGACAGGCTTTATAGGAGAGACCCAGTACTTC.

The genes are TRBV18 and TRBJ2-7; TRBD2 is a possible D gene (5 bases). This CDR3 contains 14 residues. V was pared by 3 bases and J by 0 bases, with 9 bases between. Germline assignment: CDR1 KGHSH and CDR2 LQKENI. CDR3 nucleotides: TGTGCCAGCTCACCTTCCCGGGGCTCCTACGAGCAGTACGTC. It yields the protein CASSPSRGSYEQYV.

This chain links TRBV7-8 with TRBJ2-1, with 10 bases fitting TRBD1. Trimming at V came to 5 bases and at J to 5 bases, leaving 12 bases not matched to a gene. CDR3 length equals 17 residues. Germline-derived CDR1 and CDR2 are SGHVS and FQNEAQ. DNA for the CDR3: TGTGCCAGCAGCACACGGGACAGGGGCTGGGTGGACAATGAGCAGTTCTTC. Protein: CASSTRDRGWVDNEQFF.

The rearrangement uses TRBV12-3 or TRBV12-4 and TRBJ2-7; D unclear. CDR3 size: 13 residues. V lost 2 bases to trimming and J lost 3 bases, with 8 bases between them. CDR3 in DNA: TGTGCCAGCAGTTTAAGTCTTGGCTACGAGCAGTACGTC. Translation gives CASSLSLGYEQYV.

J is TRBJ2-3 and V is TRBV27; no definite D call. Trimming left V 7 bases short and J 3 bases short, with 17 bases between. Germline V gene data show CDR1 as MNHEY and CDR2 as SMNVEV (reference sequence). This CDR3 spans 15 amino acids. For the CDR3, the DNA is TGTGCCAGCATTACGGCTCGGAGCTGGACAGATACGCAGTATTTT. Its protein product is CASITARSWTDTQYF.

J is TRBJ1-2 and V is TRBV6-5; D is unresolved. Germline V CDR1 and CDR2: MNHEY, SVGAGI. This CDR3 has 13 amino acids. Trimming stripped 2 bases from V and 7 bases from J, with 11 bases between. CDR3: CASSYATRFGYTF. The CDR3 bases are TGTGCCAGCAGTTACGCCACAAGGTTTGGCTACACCTTC.

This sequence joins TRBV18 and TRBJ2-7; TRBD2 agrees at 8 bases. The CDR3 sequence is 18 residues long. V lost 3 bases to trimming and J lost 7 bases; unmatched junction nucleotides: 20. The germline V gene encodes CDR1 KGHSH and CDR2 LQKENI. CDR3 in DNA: TGTGCCAGCTCACCTTTGGAATGGGGCGGGAGGACACCGGGGGAGCAGTACGTC. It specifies CASSPLEWGGRTPGEQYV.

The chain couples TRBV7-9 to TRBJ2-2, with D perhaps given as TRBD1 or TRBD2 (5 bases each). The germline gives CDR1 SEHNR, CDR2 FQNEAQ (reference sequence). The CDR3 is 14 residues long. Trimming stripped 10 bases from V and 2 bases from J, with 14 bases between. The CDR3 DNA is TGTGCCACTCCAGGGACCACCAACACCGGGGAGCTGTTTTTT. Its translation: CATPGTTNTGELFF. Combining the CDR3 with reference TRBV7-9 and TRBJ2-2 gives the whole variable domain DTGVSQNPRHKITKRGQNVTFRCDPISEHNRLYWYRQTLGQGPEFLTYFQNEAQLEKSRLLSDRFSAERPKGSFSTLEIQRTEQGDSAMYLCATPGTTNTGELFFGEGSRLTVL.

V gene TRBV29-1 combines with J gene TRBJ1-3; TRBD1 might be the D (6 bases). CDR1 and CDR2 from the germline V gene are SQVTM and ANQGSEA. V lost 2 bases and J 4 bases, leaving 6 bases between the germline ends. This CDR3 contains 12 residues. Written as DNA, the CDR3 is TGCAGCGTTGAAACAGGGGGAAACACCATATATTTT. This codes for CSVETGGNTIYF. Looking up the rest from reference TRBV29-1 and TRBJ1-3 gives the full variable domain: SAVISQKPSRDICQRGTSLTIQCQVDSQVTMMFWYRQQPGQSLTLIATANQGSEATYESGFVIDKFPISRPNLTFSTLTVSNMSPEDSSIYLCSVETGGNTIYFGEGSWLTVV.